This T cell receptor (beta chain) was recorded in a study of T cell repertoires in cytomegalovirus infection. On the study more broadly: CMV epitopes used comprised recently identified HLA-C-restricted ones and well-studied HLA-B-restricted ones. Public TCR beta signatures were indicative of both CMV infection and a matching HLA type.

Details on this clonotype: No antigen is known for it.

From the reads, TCRdb called clonotypes with MiXCR, one entry per CDR3 protein. This table holds hundreds of thousands of distinct CDR3 sequences, 30% to 35% found once. The study's findings and limits: HLA-C-restricted CMV clonotypes gave the most frequent clonotype in two of eight donors. Cumulated frequencies of public TCR beta families served to identify carriers of CMV plus the relevant HLA.

Per the germline V gene, CDR1 is DFQATT and CDR2 is SNEGSKA (reference sequence). V lost 0 bases to trimming and J lost 0 bases, with 11 bases between them. This CDR3 comprises 15 residues. The chain joins TRBV20-1 to TRBJ1-2, with unresolved D. This clonotype was obtained from a human donor in good health (CMV status not recorded). Some clones in this sample may be carry-over from other donors' samples. This specimen was cultured PBMCs, taken from culture after CMV antigen stimulation. CDR3 sequence reads: CSARDRTAANYGYTF. CDR3 coding DNA: TGCAGTGCTAGAGATCGTACAGCAGCTAACTATGGCTACACCTTC.